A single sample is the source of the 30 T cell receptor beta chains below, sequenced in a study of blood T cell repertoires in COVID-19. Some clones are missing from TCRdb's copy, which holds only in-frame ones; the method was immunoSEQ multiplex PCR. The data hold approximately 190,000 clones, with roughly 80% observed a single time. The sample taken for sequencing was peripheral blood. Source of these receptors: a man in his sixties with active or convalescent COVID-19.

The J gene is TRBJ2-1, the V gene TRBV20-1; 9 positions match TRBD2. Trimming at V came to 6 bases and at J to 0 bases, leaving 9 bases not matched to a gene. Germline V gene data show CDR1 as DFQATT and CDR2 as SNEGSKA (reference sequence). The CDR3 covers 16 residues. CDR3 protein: CSASAGGASSYNEQFF. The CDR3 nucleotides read TGCAGTGCAAGTGCGGGGGGGGCGAGCTCCTACAATGAGCAGTTCTTC.

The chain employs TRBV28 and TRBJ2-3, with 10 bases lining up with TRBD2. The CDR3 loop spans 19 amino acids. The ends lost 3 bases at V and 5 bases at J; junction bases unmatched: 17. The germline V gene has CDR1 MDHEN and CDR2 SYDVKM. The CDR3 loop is CASSFPLGSGRAMGDTQYF. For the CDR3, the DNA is TGTGCCAGCAGTTTCCCCCTGGGCAGCGGGAGGGCCATGGGAGATACGCAGTATTTT.

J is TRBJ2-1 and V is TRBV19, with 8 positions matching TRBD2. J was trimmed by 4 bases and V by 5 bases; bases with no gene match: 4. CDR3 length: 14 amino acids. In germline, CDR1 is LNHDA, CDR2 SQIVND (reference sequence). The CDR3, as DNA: TGTGCCAGTAGTTCAGCGGGAGCATACAATGAGCAGTTCTTC. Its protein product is CASSSAGAYNEQFF.

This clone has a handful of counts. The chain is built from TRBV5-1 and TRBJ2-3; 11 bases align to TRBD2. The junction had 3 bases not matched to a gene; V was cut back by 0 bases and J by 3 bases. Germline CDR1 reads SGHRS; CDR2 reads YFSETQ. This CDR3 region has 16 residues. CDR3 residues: CASSLVLAGETDTQYF. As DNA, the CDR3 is TGCGCCAGCAGCTTGGTACTAGCGGGAGAAACAGATACGCAGTATTTT. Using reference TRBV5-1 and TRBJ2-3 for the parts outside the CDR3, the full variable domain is KAGVTQTPRYLIKTRGQQVTLSCSPISGHRSVSWYQQTPGQGLQFLFEYFSETQRNKGNFPGRFSGRQFSNSRSEMNVSTLELGDSALYLCASSLVLAGETDTQYFGPGTRLTVL.

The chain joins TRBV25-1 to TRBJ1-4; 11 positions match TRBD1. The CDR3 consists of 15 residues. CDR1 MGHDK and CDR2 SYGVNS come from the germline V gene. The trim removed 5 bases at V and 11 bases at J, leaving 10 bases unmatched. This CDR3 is CASSPPGQGGEKLFF. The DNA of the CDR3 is TGTGCCAGCAGTCCCCCGGGACAGGGGGGAGAGAAACTGTTTTTT.

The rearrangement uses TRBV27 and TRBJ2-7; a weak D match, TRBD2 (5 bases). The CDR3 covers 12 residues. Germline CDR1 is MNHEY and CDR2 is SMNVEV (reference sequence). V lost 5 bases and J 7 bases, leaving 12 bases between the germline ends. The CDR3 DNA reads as TGTGCCAGCAGTCCCCCACGAGGGGAGCAGTACTTC. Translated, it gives CASSPPRGEQYF.

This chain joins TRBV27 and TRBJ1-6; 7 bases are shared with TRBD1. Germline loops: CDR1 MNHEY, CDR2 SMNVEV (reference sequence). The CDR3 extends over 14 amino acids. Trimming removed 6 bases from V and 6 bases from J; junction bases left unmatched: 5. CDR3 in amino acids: CASSRGQINSPLHF. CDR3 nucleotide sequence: TGTGCCAGCAGCCGGGGACAGATTAATTCACCCCTCCACTTT.

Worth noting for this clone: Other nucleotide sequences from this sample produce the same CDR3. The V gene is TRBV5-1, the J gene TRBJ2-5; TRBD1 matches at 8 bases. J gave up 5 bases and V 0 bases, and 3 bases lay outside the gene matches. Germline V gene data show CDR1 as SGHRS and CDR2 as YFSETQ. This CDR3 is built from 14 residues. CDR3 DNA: TGCGCCAGCAGCTTGGCAGGGGGCGAGGAGACCCAGTACTTC. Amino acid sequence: CASSLAGGEETQYF.

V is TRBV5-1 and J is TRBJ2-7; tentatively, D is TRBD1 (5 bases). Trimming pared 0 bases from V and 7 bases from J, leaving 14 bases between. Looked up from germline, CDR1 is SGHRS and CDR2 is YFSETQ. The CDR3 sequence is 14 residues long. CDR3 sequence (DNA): TGCGCCAGCAGCTTGGAGCAGGGCCTGAGAGAGCAGTACTTC. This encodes CASSLEQGLREQYF.

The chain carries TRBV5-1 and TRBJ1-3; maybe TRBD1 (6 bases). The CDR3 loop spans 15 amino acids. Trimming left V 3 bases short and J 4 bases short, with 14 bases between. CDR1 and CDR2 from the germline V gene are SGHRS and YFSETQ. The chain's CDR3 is CASSSLPDSGNTIYF. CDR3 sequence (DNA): TGCGCCAGCAGCTCGCTTCCGGACAGCGGAAACACCATATATTTT.

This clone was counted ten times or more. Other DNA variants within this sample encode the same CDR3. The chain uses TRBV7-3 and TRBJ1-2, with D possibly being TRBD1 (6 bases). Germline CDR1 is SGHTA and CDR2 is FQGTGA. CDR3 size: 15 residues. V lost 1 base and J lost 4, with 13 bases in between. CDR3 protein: CASSLIQGGIYGYTF. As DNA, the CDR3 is TGTGCCAGCAGCTTAATACAGGGTGGGATCTATGGCTACACCTTC.

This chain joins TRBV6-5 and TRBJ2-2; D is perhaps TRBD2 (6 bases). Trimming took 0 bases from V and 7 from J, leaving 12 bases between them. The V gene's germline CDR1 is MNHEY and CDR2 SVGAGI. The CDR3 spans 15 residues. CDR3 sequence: CASSYSGGRDGELFF. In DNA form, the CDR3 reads TGTGCCAGCAGTTACTCGGGGGGTAGGGACGGGGAGCTGTTTTTT.

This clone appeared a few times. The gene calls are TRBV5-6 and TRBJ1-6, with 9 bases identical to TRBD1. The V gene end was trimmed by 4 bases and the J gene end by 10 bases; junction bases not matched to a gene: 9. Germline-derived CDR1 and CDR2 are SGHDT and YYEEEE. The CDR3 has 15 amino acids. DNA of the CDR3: TGTGCCAGCAGCCCCCGGGACAGGGTATACTCACCCCTCCACTTT. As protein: CASSPRDRVYSPLHF.

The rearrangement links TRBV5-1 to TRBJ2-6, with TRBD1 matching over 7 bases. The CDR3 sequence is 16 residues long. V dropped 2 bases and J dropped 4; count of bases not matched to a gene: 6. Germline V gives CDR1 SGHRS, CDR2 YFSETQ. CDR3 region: CASSLQGPYGANVLTF. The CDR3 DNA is TGCGCCAGCAGCTTACAGGGGCCGTACGGGGCCAACGTCCTGACTTTC.

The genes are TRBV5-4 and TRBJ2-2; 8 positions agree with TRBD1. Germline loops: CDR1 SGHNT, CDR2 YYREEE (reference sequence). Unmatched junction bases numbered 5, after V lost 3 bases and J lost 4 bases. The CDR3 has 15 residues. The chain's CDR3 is CASSSGQVRTGELFF. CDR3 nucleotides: TGTGCCAGCAGCTCGGGACAGGTTCGCACCGGGGAGCTGTTTTTT.

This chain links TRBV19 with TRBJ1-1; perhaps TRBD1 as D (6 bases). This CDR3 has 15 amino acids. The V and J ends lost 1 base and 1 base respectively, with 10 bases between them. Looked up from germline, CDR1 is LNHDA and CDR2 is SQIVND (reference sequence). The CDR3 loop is CASSIGVTGNTEAFF. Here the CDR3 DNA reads TGTGCCAGTAGTATAGGCGTGACAGGGAACACTGAAGCTTTCTTT.

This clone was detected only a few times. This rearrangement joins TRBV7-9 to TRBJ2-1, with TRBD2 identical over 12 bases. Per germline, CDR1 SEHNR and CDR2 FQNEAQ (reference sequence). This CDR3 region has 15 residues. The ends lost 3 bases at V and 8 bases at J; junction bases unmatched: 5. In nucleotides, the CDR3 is TGTGCCAGCAGCTTTCTAGCGGGAGGGGGGGATGAGCAGTTCTTC. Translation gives CASSFLAGGGDEQFF.

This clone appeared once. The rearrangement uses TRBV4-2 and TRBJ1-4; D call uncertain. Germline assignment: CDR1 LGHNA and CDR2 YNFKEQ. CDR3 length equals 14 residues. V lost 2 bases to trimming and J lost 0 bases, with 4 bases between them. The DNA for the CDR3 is TGTGCCAGCAGCCAATTAACAACTAATGAAAAACTGTTTTTT. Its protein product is CASSQLTTNEKLFF.

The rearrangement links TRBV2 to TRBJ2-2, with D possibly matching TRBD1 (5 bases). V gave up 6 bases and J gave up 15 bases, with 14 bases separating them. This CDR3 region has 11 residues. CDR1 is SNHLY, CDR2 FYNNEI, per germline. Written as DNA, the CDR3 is TGTGCCAGCAGCGAGGACACCCTCATGTTTTTT. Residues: CASSEDTLMFF.

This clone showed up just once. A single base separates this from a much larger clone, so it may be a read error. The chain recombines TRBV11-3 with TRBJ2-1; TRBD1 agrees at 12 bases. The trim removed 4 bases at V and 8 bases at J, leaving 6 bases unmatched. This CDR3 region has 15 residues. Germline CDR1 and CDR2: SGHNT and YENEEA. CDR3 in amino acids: CASSSGTGGLDEQFF. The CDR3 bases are TGTGCCAGCAGCTCCGGGACAGGGGGCCTCGATGAGCAGTTCTTC.

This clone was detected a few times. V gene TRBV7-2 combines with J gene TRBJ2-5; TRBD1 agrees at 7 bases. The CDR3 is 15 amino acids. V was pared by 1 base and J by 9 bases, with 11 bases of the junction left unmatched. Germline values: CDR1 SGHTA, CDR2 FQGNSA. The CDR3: CASSLGPSPGQPQYF. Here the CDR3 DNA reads TGTGCCAGCAGCTTAGGCCCATCTCCGGGACAGCCCCAGTACTTC. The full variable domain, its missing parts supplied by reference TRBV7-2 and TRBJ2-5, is GAGVSQSPSNKVTEKGKDVELRCDPISGHTALYWYRQSLGQGLEFLIYFQGNSAPDKSGLPSDRFSAERTGGSVSTLTIQRTQQEDSAVYLCASSLGPSPGQPQYFGPGTRLLVL.

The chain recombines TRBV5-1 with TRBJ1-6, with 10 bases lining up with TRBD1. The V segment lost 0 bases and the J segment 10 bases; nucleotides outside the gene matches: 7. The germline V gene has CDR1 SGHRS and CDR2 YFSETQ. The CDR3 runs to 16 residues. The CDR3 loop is CASSLALGQGYSPLHF. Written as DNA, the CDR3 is TGCGCCAGCAGCTTGGCCTTGGGACAGGGGTACTCACCCCTCCACTTT.

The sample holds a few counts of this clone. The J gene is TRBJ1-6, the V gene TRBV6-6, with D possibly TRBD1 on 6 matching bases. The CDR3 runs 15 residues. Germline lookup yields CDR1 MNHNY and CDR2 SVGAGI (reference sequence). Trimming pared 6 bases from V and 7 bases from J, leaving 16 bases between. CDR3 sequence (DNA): TGTGCCAGCAGATACCAGACAGGCCCCAATTCACCCCTCCACTTT. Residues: CASRYQTGPNSPLHF.

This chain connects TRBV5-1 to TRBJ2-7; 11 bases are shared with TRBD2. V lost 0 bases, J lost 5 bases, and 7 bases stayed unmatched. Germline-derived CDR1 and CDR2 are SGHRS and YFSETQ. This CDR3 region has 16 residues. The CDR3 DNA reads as TGCGCCAGCAGCTTGGTAGCGGGAGGGCCTTTTAACGAGCAGTACTTC. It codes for CASSLVAGGPFNEQYF.

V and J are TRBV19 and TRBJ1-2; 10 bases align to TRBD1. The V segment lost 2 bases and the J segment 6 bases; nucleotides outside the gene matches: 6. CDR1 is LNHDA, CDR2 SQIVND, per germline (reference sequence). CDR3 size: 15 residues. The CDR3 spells CASSIWRGQGHGYTF. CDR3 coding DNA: TGTGCCAGTAGTATATGGAGGGGACAGGGGCATGGCTACACCTTC.

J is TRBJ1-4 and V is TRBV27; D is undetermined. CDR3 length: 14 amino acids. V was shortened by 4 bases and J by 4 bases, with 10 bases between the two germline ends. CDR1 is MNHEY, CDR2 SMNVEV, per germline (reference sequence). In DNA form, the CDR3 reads TGTGCCAGCAGTTCGGGGATAGATAATGAAAAACTGTTTTTT. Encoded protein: CASSSGIDNEKLFF.

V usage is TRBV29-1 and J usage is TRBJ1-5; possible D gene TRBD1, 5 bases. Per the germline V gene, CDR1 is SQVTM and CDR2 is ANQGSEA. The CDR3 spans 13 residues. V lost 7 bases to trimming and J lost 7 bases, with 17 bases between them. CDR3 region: CSAQRGEGQPQHF. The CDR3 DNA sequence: TGCAGCGCCCAGCGGGGGGAGGGACAGCCCCAGCATTTT.

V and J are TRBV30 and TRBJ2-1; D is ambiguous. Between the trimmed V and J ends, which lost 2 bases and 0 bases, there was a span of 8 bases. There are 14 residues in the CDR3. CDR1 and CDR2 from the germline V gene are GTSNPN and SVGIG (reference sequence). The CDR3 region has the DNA TGTGCCTGGAGTCCCGGTAGCTCCTACAATGAGCAGTTCTTC. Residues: CAWSPGSSYNEQFF.

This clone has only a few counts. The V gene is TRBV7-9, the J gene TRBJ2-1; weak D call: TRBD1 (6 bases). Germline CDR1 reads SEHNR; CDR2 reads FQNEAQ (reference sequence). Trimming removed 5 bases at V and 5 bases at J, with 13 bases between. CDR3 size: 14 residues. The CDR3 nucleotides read TGTGCCAGCAGCATCCCTCCAGGGGACAATGAGCAGTTCTTC. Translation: CASSIPPGDNEQFF.

CDR3 DNA sequence: TGCGCCAGCAGTGAGTCTAGCGGGACTAGCACAGATACGCAGTATTTT. Its protein product is CASSESSGTSTDTQYF. The J gene is TRBJ2-3, the V gene TRBV10-2; the match to TRBD2 covers 8 bases. CDR3 length: 16 residues. J was trimmed by 0 bases and V by 0 bases; bases with no gene match: 2. Germline-derived CDR1 and CDR2 are WSHSY and SAAADI.